Presented here are 6 T cell receptor beta chains from one specimen sequenced in a study of T-cell reconstitution after alpha-beta-depleted transplantation in children. The library targeted TCRbeta and was prepared with unique molecular identifiers. Via MiXCR, TCRdb re-called the PCR reads, giving one row per CDR3 protein. Of over 150,000 distinct CDR3 sequences in the sample, approximately 7% are singletons; the top ten hold just over 5.5%. Sequencing was performed on PBMCs, taken before TCRalphabeta/CD19-depleted stem cell transplant. The origin of the receptors is a boy aged 2 to 10 with acute lymphoblastic leukemia, due to receive a stem cell transplant.

The chain has TRBV7-2 and TRBJ2-2; TRBD2 is a possible D gene (6 bases). The V gene's germline CDR1 is SGHTA and CDR2 FQGNSA. The CDR3 runs 14 residues. With 9 bases removed from V and 5 bases from J, the gap between germline ends came to 16 bases. The DNA of the CDR3 is TGTGCCAGTTCGGTCGGGGGTTGGACCGGGGAGCTGTTTTTT. This sequence encodes CASSVGGWTGELFF.

This clonotype was seen at least ten times. The CDR3 is CASSLLAGGPEETQYF. CDR3 in DNA: TGTGCCAGCAGCTTGCTAGCGGGGGGGCCGGAGGAGACCCAGTACTTC. The chain recombines TRBV11-2 with TRBJ2-5; 12 nucleotides line up with TRBD2. V gave up 3 bases and J gave up 5 bases; unmatched junction bases: 7. CDR1 and CDR2 from the germline V gene are SGHAT and FQNNGV. The CDR3 contains 16 residues.

This clonotype was recorded many times. This sequence joins TRBV11-2 and TRBJ2-7, with TRBD1 identical over 11 bases. Germline V gives CDR1 SGHAT, CDR2 FQNNGV. This CDR3 has 18 amino acids. After removal of 5 bases from V and 3 bases from J, the junction contained 15 bases not matched to a gene. DNA for the CDR3: TGTGCCAGCAGCCCAATCTCCCGGGACAGGGGGTTAGGCTACGAGCAGTACTTC. Translating it yields CASSPISRDRGLGYEQYF.

This clonotype has a count of ten or more. J is TRBJ1-5 and V is TRBV20-1; D is unresolved. Germline assignment: CDR1 DFQATT and CDR2 SNEGSKA (reference sequence). This CDR3 contains 12 residues. V was pared by 6 bases and J by 4 bases, with 10 bases between. CDR3 loop: CSARPSNQPQHF. The CDR3 DNA reads as TGCAGTGCAAGACCCTCTAATCAGCCCCAGCATTTT.

The V and J genes are TRBV11-2 and TRBJ2-2; D possibly corresponds to TRBD2 (5 bases). Trimming shortened V by 5 bases and J by 4 bases, and 14 bases separated the two germline ends. This CDR3 has 15 amino acids. The V gene's germline CDR1 is SGHAT and CDR2 FQNNGV. This chain's CDR3 is CASSLRSGGTGELFF. CDR3 coding DNA: TGTGCCAGCAGCCTACGGAGTGGAGGCACCGGGGAGCTGTTTTTT.

Only a few counts were recorded for this clonotype. V and J are TRBV7-2 and TRBJ2-1; 7 bases align to TRBD1. CDR3 length equals 16 residues. Germline V lookup: CDR1 SGHTA, CDR2 FQGNSA. Losses at the gene ends were 2 bases for V and 3 bases for J; bases not matched to a gene: 7. The CDR3 loop is CASSLTGTDLYNEQFF. The CDR3 coding sequence is TGTGCCAGCAGCTTAACCGGGACAGACCTCTACAATGAGCAGTTCTTC. The whole variable domain, remainder taken from reference TRBV7-2 and TRBJ2-1, is GAGVSQSPSNKVTEKGKDVELRCDPISGHTALYWYRQSLGQGLEFLIYFQGNSAPDKSGLPSDRFSAERTGGSVSTLTIQRTQQEDSAVYLCASSLTGTDLYNEQFFGPGTRLTVL.